A single sample gave rise to the 5 T cell receptor beta chains below, sequenced in a study of CXCR3-negative and CXCR3-positive naive CD8 T cells. Study-level findings and limits: The TRB CDR3s that CXCR3-positive naive cells carried were more hydrophobic than those of CXCR3-negative naive cells.

Their antigens remain unidentified. Libraries of TRB cDNA were made by 5' RACE and carried UMIs. TCRdb re-called the 5' RACE reads, yielding one record per CDR3 amino acid sequence without DNA. Its listing shows about 50,000 distinct CDR3 sequences. The sequenced sample consisted of naive CXCR3+ CD8+ T cells from blood. The subset here: CD45RO-CCR7+CD27+CD95- naive CD8+ T cells expressing CXCR3 (TNR3+). These TCRs come from a human donor in good health. Some clones in this sample may be carry-over from other donors' samples.

This chain connects TRBV6-1 to TRBJ2-4. Germline V gene sequence: CDR1 MNHNS, CDR2 SASEGT. The CDR3 runs to 16 residues. CDR3 residues: CASSEHGPTAKNIQYF.

This chain uses TRBV7-9 with TRBJ2-7; TCRdb indicates TRBD2, and absent DNA this call remains unverified. The germline gives CDR1 SEHNR, CDR2 FQNEAQ (reference sequence). This CDR3 contains 14 residues. CDR3 region: CASSQLAGAYEQYF.

The V and J genes are TRBV14 and TRBJ2-7. Per germline, CDR1 SGHDN and CDR2 FVKESK. This CDR3 spans 15 amino acids. This chain's CDR3 is CASSQDNLGSYEQYF.

This chain connects TRBV5-5 to TRBJ1-6. The V gene's germline CDR1 is SGHKS and CDR2 YYEKEE (reference sequence). The CDR3 has 14 amino acids. CDR3: CASRLPEEISPLHF.

V is TRBV4-1 and J is TRBJ2-3; TCRdb lists TRBD1, though no DNA is available to test this call. Germline values: CDR1 MGHRA, CDR2 YSYEKL. The CDR3 is made up of 18 amino acids. The CDR3 region is CASSQDVSGGFSTDTQYF.